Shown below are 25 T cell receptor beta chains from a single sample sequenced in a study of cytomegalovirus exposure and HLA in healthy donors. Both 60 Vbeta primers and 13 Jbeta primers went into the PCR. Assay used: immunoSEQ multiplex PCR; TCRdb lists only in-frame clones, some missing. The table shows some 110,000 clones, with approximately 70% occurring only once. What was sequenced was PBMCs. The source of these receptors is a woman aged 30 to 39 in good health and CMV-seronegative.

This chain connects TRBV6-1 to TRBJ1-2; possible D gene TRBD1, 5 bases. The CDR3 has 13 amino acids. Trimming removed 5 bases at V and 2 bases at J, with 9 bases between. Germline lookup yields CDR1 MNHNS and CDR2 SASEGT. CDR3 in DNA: TGTGCCAGCAGTTTGACAGAAAACTATGGCTACACCTTC. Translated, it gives CASSLTENYGYTF.

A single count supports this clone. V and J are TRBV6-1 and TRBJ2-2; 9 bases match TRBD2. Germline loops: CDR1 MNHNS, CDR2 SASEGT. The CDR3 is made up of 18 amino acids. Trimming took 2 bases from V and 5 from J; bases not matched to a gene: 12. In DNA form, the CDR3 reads TGTGCCAGCAGTGAATTAGCTCCGGGACTAGCTGTAACCGGGGAGCTGTTTTTT. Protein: CASSELAPGLAVTGELFF.

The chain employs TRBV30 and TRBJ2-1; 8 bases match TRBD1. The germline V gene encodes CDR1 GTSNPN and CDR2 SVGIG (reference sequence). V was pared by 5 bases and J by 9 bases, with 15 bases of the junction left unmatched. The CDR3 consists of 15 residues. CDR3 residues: CAWAGTGIYPREQFF. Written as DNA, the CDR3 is TGTGCCTGGGCAGGGACAGGTATATACCCCCGTGAGCAGTTCTTC.

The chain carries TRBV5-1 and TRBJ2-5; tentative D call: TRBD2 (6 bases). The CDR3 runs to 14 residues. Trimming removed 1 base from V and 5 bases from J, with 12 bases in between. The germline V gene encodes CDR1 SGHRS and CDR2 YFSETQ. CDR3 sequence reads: CASSLLLAGETQYF. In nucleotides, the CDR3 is TGCGCCAGCAGCTTGTTACTAGCCGGGGAGACCCAGTACTTC.

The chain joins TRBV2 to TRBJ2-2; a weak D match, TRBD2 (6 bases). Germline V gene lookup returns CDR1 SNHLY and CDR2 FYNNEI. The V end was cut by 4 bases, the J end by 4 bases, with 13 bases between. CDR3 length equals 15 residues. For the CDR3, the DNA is TGTGCCAGCAGTGCCCTTTTGGGGGGCACCGGGGAGCTGTTTTTT. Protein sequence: CASSALLGGTGELFF.

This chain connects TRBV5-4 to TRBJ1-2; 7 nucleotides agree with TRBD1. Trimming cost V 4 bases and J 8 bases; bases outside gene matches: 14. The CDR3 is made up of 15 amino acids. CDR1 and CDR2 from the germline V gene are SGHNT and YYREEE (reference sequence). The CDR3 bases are TGTGCCAGCAGCCCCGAGCTGACAGGGCTTGGCGGCTACACCTTC. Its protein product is CASSPELTGLGGYTF.

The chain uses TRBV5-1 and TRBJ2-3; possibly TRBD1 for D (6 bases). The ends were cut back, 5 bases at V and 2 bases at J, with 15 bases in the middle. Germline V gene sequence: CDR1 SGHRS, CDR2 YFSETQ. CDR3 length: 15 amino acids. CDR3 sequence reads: CASRLRTENTDTQYF. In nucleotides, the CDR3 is TGCGCCAGCAGACTCCGGACAGAAAACACAGATACGCAGTATTTT.

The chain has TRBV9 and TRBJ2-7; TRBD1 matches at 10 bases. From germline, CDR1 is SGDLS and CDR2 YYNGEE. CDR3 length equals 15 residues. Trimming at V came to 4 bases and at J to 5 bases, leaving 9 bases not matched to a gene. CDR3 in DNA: TGTGCCAGCAGCCCCCGCGGGACAGGGGTCAACGAGCAGTACTTC. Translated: CASSPRGTGVNEQYF.

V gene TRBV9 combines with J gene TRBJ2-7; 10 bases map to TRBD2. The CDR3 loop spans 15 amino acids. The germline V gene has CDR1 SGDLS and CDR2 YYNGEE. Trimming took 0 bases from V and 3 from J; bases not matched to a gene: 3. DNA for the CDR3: TGTGCCAGCAGCGTAGAGGCTAGCGGGGGCTACGAGCAGTACTTC. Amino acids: CASSVEASGGYEQYF.

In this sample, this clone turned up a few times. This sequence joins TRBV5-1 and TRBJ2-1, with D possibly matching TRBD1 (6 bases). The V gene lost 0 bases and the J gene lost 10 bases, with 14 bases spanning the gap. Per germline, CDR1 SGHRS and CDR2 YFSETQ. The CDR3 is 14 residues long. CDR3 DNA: TGCGCCAGCAGCTTGGTCCTGGGGGCAGAGGAGCAGTTCTTC. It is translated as CASSLVLGAEEQFF.

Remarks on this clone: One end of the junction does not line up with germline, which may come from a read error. The CDR3 DNA reads TGCGCCAGCAGCCACGGGAACTCGGGTCCCCTCTTC. Amino acids: CASSHGNSGPLF. V is TRBV5-1 and J is TRBJ2-1; possible D gene TRBD2, 5 bases. There are 12 residues in the CDR3. Germline-derived CDR1 and CDR2 are SGHRS and YFSETQ. The full variable domain, rest sourced from reference TRBV5-1 and TRBJ2-1, is KAGVTQTPRYLIKTRGQQVTLSCSPISGHRSVSWYQQTPGQGLQFLFEYFSETQRNKGNFPGRFSGRQFSNSRSEMNVSTLELGDSALYLCASSHGNSGPLFGPGTRLTVL.

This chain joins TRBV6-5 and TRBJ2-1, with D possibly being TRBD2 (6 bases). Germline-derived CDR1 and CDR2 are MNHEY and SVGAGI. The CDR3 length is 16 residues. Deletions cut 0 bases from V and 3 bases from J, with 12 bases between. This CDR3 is CASSYSEGNGYNEQFF. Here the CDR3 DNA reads TGTGCCAGCAGTTACTCGGAGGGGAACGGCTACAATGAGCAGTTCTTC.

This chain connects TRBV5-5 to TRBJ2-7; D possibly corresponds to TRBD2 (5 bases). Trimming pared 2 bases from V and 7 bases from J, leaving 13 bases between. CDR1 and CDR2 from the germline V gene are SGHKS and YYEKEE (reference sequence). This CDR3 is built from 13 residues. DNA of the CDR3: TGTGCCAGCAGCTTAGCGGCTATAGGAGAGCAGTACTTC. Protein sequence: CASSLAAIGEQYF.

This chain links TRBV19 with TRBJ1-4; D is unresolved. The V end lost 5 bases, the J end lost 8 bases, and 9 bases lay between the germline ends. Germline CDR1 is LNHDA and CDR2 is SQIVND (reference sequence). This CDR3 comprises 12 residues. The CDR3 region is CASSPMGEKLFF. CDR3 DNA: TGTGCCAGTAGTCCGATGGGCGAAAAACTGTTTTTT.

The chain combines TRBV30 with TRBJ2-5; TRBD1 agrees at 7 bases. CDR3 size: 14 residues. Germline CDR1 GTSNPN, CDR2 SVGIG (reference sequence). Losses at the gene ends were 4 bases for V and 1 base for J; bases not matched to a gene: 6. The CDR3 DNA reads TGTGCCTGGAACCCGGGACAGCTCCAAGAGACCCAGTACTTC. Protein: CAWNPGQLQETQYF.

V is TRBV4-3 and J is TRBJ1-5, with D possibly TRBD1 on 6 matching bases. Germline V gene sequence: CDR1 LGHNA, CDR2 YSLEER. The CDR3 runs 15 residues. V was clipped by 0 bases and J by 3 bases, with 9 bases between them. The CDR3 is CASSQDRDNNQPQHF. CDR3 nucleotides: TGCGCCAGCAGCCAAGACCGGGACAACAATCAGCCCCAGCATTTT.

The CDR3 DNA reads TGTGCCAGCAGTAGACAGGACCCCTACTATGGCTACACCTTC. Amino acid sequence: CASSRQDPYYGYTF. V and J are TRBV6-5 and TRBJ1-2, with D possibly being TRBD1 (6 bases). Looked up from germline, CDR1 is MNHEY and CDR2 is SVGAGI. This CDR3 region has 14 residues. V gave up 5 bases and J gave up 3 bases, with 13 bases separating them.

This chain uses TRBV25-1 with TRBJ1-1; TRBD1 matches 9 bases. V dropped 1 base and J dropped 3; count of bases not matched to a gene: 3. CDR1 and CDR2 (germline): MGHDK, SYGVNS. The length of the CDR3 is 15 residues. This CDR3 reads CASSESRTGDTEAFF. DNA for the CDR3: TGTGCCAGCAGTGAATCAAGGACAGGGGACACTGAAGCTTTCTTT.

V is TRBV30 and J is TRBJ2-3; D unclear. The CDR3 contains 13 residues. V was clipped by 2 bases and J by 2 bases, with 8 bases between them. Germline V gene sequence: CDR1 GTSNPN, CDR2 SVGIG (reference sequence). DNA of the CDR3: TGTGCCTGGAGTATAGAGAACACAGATACGCAGTATTTT. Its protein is CAWSIENTDTQYF.

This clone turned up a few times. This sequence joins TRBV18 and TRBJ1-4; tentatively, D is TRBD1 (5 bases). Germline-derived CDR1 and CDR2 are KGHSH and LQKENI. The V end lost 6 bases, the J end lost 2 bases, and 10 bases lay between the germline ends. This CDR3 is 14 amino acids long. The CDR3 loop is CASSRQSTNEKLFF. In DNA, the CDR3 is TGTGCCAGCTCCCGACAGTCCACTAATGAAAAACTGTTTTTT.

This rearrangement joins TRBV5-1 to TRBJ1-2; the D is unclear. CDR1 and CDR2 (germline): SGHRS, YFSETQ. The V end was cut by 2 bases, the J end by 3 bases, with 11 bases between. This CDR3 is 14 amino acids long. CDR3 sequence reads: CASSFGVADYGYTF. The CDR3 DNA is TGCGCCAGCAGCTTCGGGGTAGCGGACTATGGCTACACCTTC.

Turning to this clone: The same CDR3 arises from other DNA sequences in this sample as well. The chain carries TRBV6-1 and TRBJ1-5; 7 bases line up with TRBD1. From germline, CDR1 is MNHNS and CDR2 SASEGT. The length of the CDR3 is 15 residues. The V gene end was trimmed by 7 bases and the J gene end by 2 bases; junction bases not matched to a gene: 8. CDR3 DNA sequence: TGTGCCAGCATTAGAGGCGACAGGGGCAATCAGCCCCAGCATTTT. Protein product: CASIRGDRGNQPQHF.

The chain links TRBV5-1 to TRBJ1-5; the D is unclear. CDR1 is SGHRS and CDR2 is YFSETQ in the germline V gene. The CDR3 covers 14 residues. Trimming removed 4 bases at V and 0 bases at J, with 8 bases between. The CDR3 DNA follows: TGCGCCAGCAGCCCCGCAGGTAGCAATCAGCCCCAGCATTTT. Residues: CASSPAGSNQPQHF.

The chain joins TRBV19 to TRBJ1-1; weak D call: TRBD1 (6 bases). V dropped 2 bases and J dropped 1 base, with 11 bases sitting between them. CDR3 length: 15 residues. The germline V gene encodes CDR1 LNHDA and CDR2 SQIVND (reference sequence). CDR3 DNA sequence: TGTGCCAGTAGTATAATTGACAGGAGGAACACTGAAGCTTTCTTT. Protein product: CASSIIDRRNTEAFF.

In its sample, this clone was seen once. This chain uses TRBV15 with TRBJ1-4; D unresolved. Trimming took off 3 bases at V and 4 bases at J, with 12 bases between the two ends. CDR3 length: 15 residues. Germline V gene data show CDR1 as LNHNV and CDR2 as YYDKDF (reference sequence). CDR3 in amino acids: CATSSSSAINEKLFF. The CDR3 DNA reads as TGTGCCACCAGCAGTTCGAGCGCTATTAATGAAAAACTGTTTTTT.